One T cell receptor (beta chain) is described in this entry. Its antigen is undetermined. The data originate from a study of identical twins. Study-wide results and limits: Twins shared out-of-frame alpha sequences with excess low generation probability.

The V gene lost 0 bases and the J gene lost 3 bases, with 8 bases spanning the gap. CDR1 is SGHDN and CDR2 is FVKESK in the germline V gene. The CDR3 has 15 residues. In TCRdb, the 5' RACE reads were re-called with MiXCR into one record per CDR3 protein. The table has about 530,000 distinct CDR3 sequences, 20% to 25% seen once. Separately, the same data were catalogued under a study of yellow fever vaccine responses in identical twins.

The specimen was CD4+ T cells sorted from blood. The sequence was obtained from a woman in her late teens or twenties in good health. V usage is TRBV14 and J usage is TRBJ2-2; D is unresolved. The CDR3 DNA reads as TGTGCCAGCAGCCAAGATATCAGTTACACCGGGGAGCTGTTTTTT. This codes for CASSQDISYTGELFF.